This T cell receptor beta chain was recorded in a study of graft-versus-host responses after intestinal transplantation. Background on the study: Induction with anti-thymocyte globulin, then tacrolimus and steroids for about 3 years, was given to all recipients.

Processing of graft tissue released intraepithelial and lamina propria lymphocytes. Trimming pared 5 bases from V and 4 bases from J, leaving 6 bases between. The length of the CDR3 is 11 residues. From germline, CDR1 is MNHNS and CDR2 SASEGT. Using immunoSEQ multiplex PCR, the repertoire was profiled, and TCRdb retains in-frame clones only, with some absent. In the table there are approximately 11,000 clones, around three quarters of which are singletons. The V call is TRBV6-1, the J call TRBJ2-7; unclear D gene. Sequenced here: ileum tissue, sampled 23 days after intestinal transplant. The TCR sequence derives from a human patient who received an intestinal transplant, so some T cells may come from the graft donor. The CDR3 spells CASSFLYEQYF. The CDR3 region has the DNA TGTGCCAGCAGTTTCTTATACGAGCAGTACTTC.